Listed below are T cell receptor beta chains from one sample, sequenced in a study of T cell responses to AZD1222 COVID-19 vaccine. The table came from immunoSEQ multiplex PCR; TCRdb's copy has only in-frame clones and leaves some out. The data hold roughly 60,000 clones, with roughly 80% observed a single time. Specimen: peripheral blood, collected 28 days after the second AZD1222 dose. The receptors were sampled from an adult who received the AZD1222 COVID-19 vaccine. CDR3s include the opening cysteine and the closing phenylalanine or tryptophan. The D gene is left open where the match is weak. Size is omitted from some rows. Given values are once, few, many or a class for expanded clones.

V	size	J	D	DNA	CDR3
TRBV7-9	few	TRBJ1-6	TRBD1	TGTGCCAGCGGGACAGTTAATTCACCCCTCCACTTT	CASGTVNSPLHF
TRBV4-3	-	TRBJ2-1	TRBD2	TGCGCCAGCAGCCAAGATCCGACGGGGGGGCCCGGTTTCGATGAGCAGTTCTTC	CASSQDPTGGPGFDEQFF
TRBV28	-	TRBJ2-5	TRBD2	TGCGGGACACTTGATAGCGGGGGGCGTGAGACCCAGTACTTC	CGTLDSGGRETQYF
TRBV6-6	-	TRBJ1-6	-	TGTGCCAGCAGTTCCCGAGATGGGGATTCACCCCTCCACTTT	CASSSRDGDSPLHF
TRBV6-5	-	TRBJ2-3	-	TGTGCCAGCAGACAGGACGGCACAGATACGCAGTATTTT	CASRQDGTDTQYF
TRBV5-1	-	TRBJ2-2	-	TGCGCCAGCAGCTTGGCCGGGCAGGGCGGCACCGGGGAGCTGTTTTTT	CASSLAGQGGTGELFF
TRBV19	-	TRBJ2-7	TRBD1	TGTGCCAGTAGAGGAAGACAGGGAAGCGTCAGCGAGCAGTACTTC	CASRGRQGSVSEQYF
TRBV6-5	few	TRBJ1-2	TRBD1	TGTGCCAGCAAGTCAGGACAGGGGTTCGATGGCTACACCTTC	CASKSGQGFDGYTF
TRBV7-9	-	TRBJ2-2	-	TGTGCCAGCAGCTTAGAGGAATACACCGGGGAGCTGTTTTTT	CASSLEEYTGELFF
TRBV10-3	-	TRBJ2-5	-	TGTGCCATCAGTGGGGCTGATAAAGAGACCCAGTACTTC	CAISGADKETQYF
TRBV27	-	TRBJ1-2	TRBD1	TGTGCCAGCAACGCCACAGGACAGGGGGCTTCTAACTATGGCTACACCTTC	CASNATGQGASNYGYTF
TRBV7-8	-	TRBJ2-1	-	TGTGCCAGCAGCATGAGGATGGGGACCTACAATGAGCAGTTCTTC	CASSMRMGTYNEQFF
TRBV11-2	-	TRBJ2-1	-	TGTGCCAGCAGGGGGCCTGTAAAAGATCTCAATGAGCAGTTCTTC	CASRGPVKDLNEQFF
TRBV27	-	TRBJ1-2	-	TGTGCCAGCAGTCCAGCAGAGGGTTATGGCTACACCTTC	CASSPAEGYGYTF
TRBV7-7	-	TRBJ1-5	-	TGTGCCAGCAGCTTCTCATCAGGGGCCCCGAATCAGCCCCAGCATTTT	CASSFSSGAPNQPQHF
TRBV27	-	TRBJ1-2	-	TGTGCCAGCAGTCCTTGGGGACGGACAAACTATGGCTACACCTTC	CASSPWGRTNYGYTF
TRBV5-1	once	TRBJ1-6	-	TGCGCCAGCAGCTTTGATTCTAGTAGGGCAAATTCACCCCTCCACTTT	CASSFDSSRANSPLHF
TRBV11-3	few	TRBJ2-2	-	TGTGCCAGCAGCTCACTAGCCCGCGGGGAGCTGTTTTTT	CASSSLARGELFF
TRBV5-4	-	TRBJ1-1	-	TGTGCCAGCAGTTTCCAGATGGGTGACACTGAAGCTTTCTTT	CASSFQMGDTEAFF
TRBV5-6	-	TRBJ2-3	TRBD1	TGTGCCAGCAGCTTCTGGACAGGGGGAGGGGTCGAGAAGCAGTATTTT	CASSFWTGGGVEKQYF
TRBV4-2	-	TRBJ2-7	-	TGTGCCAGCAGAGGGGGAACCTCCTACGAGCAGTACTTC	CASRGGTSYEQYF
TRBV19	-	TRBJ2-6	TRBD1	TGTGCCAGTAGTACAGGGACAGCTTATCCCGGGGCCAACGTCCTGACTTTC	CASSTGTAYPGANVLTF
TRBV10-3	-	TRBJ1-6	TRBD1	TGTGCCATCCGGGACAGGGATAATTCACCCCTCCACTTT	CAIRDRDNSPLHF
TRBV28	once	TRBJ2-1	-	TGTGCCAGCAGTTCCGGTATCCATGAGCAGTTCTTC	CASSSGIHEQFF
TRBV29-1	-	TRBJ1-2	-	TGCAGCGTTCGGGAGGACTATGGCTACACCTTC	CSVREDYGYTF
TRBV11-2	-	TRBJ2-6	-	TGTGCCAGCAGCTTACAAGGACTGGATTTTGTTTCGGGGGCCAACGTCCTGACTTTC	CASSLQGLDFVSGANVLTF
TRBV15	few	TRBJ2-5	-	TGTGCCACCAGCAGATCTCTAGCAGGGGAGACCCAGTACTTC	CATSRSLAGETQYF
TRBV7-9	-	TRBJ2-7	-	TGTGCCAGCAGCTTAGTGGGCAGCACCTACGAGCAGTACTTC	CASSLVGSTYEQYF
TRBV10-3	-	TRBJ1-1	-	TGTGCCATCAGTGGTGGTTCAGGGAACACTGAAGCTTTCTTT	CAISGGSGNTEAFF
TRBV7-2	-	TRBJ2-3	TRBD2	TGTGCCAGCAGCTTGCTAGCGGGGGCCCACACAGATACGCAGTATTTT	CASSLLAGAHTDTQYF
TRBV7-8	-	TRBJ1-1	-	TGTGCCAGCAGCTTAGTGATGGGGGGGACTGAAGCTTTCTTT	CASSLVMGGTEAFF
TRBV18	-	TRBJ2-3	TRBD2	TGTGCCAGCTCACCCCTAGCGGGGGGATTCACAGATACGCAGTATTTT	CASSPLAGGFTDTQYF
TRBV2	-	TRBJ2-2	-	TGTGCCAGCAGTGAACAGGGGTACACCGGGGAGCTGTTTTTT	CASSEQGYTGELFF
TRBV6-5	-	TRBJ2-1	TRBD1	TGTGCCAGCAGATCGGACAGGGAGGAGCACAATGAGCAGTTCTTC	CASRSDREEHNEQFF
TRBV5-1	-	TRBJ1-4	-	TGCGCCAGCAGCGAGCCTCATAGGGCAACTAATGAAAAACTGTTTTTT	CASSEPHRATNEKLFF
TRBV28	-	TRBJ1-3	TRBD1	TGTGCCAGCAGTGAGACAGGGGGCCATAAAGTTGGAAACACCATATATTTT	CASSETGGHKVGNTIYF
TRBV7-9	-	TRBJ2-2	-	TGTGCCAGCAGCTACTTTCAGGGGAACACCGGGGAGCTGTTTTTT	CASSYFQGNTGELFF
TRBV7-9	-	TRBJ2-1	-	TGTGCCAGCAGCCCGACAGACGGCGGGGAAGGGTTCTTC	CASSPTDGGEGFF
TRBV15	-	TRBJ2-7	TRBD1	TGTGCCACCAGCAGAACTAGGACAGGGGGCTCCTACGAGCAGTACTTC	CATSRTRTGGSYEQYF
TRBV6-5	-	TRBJ1-2	-	TGTGCCAGCAGGGGGCCGAGCTATGGCTACACCTTC	CASRGPSYGYTF
TRBV19	-	TRBJ2-1	-	TGTGCCAGTAGTCCCTACGGGGGGCTTAACAATGAGCAGTTCTTC	CASSPYGGLNNEQFF
TRBV12-3/TRBV12-4	-	TRBJ1-2	-	TGTGCCAGCAGGGGCGCGGTTTCCGGTGGCTACACCTTC	CASRGAVSGGYTF
TRBV6-1	many	TRBJ1-5	-	TGTGCCAGCAGTGAAGCACTCAGGGTCAATCAGCCCCAGCATTTT	CASSEALRVNQPQHF
TRBV2	-	TRBJ2-2	-	TGTGCCAGCAGTGTTAGGGGGTTGTCGAACACCGGGGAGCTGTTTTTT	CASSVRGLSNTGELFF
TRBV5-1	-	TRBJ1-2	-	TGCGCCAGCAGGCCAGGGACTGGCGGCTATGGCTACACCTTC	CASRPGTGGYGYTF
TRBV5-6	-	TRBJ1-2	TRBD1	TGTGCCAGCAGCTTGTTCCAGGGGGTGGCGTCCTATGGCTACACCTTC	CASSLFQGVASYGYTF
TRBV7-2	-	TRBJ2-1	-	TGTGCCAGCAGCCTGTTGGGGGGTCGGGTTTCCGAGCAGTTCTTC	CASSLLGGRVSEQFF
TRBV19	-	TRBJ1-1	-	TGTGCCACCTACAGGGAGTTTGGGACTGAAGCTTTCTTT	CATYREFGTEAFF
TRBV6-5	-	TRBJ2-7	TRBD2	TGTGCCAGCAGTCCGACTAGCGGGGGGGCCTACGAGCAGTACTTC	CASSPTSGGAYEQYF
TRBV28	-	TRBJ2-7	-	TGTGCCAGCAGTTCTCCCGTCGCCGAGCAGTACTTC	CASSSPVAEQYF
TRBV19	few	TRBJ1-6	TRBD1	TGTGCCAGTAGTGCTACAGGGGTTTCACCCCTCCACTTT	CASSATGVSPLHF
TRBV7-2	-	TRBJ2-3	TRBD2	TGTGCCAGCAGCTCCAAGCGGGGGCCCACAGATACGCAGTATTTT	CASSSKRGPTDTQYF